A selection of T cell receptor beta chains follows, all from one sample in a study of cytomegalovirus exposure and HLA in healthy donors. Assay used: immunoSEQ multiplex PCR; TCRdb lists only in-frame clones, some missing. Among about 180,000 clones listed, 85% were seen once. Sequencing input: PBMCs. The receptors come from a man aged 18 to 35 in good health and CMV-seropositive. CDR3s include the opening cysteine and the closing phenylalanine or tryptophan. A D gene is named only where the DNA matches it firmly. Clone size is not always given. Where it is, it says once, few, many or a class for expanded clones.

v_gene	d_gene	j_gene	abundance	len	CDR3aa	CDR3nt
TRBV25-1	.	TRBJ1-1	.	15	CASSDRTRGGTEAFF	TGTGCCAGCAGTGATCGAACGCGGGGGGGCACTGAAGCTTTCTTT
TRBV2	TRBD2	TRBJ2-2	few	15	CASRAPGGPGGELFF	TGTGCCAGCAGGGCACCGGGGGGGCCGGGCGGGGAGCTGTTTTTT
TRBV13	.	TRBJ2-7	.	13	CASSLRSSYEQYF	TGTGCCAGCAGCTTACGGAGCTCCTACGAGCAGTACTTC
TRBV28	TRBD1	TRBJ1-3	.	19	CASSFAVTRDRGFGNTIYF	TGTGCCAGCAGTTTCGCCGTTACCCGGGACAGGGGTTTTGGAAACACCATATATTTT
TRBV7-2	TRBD2	TRBJ2-3	.	17	CASSLRLAGGSSDTQYF	TGTGCCAGCAGCCTTCGACTAGCGGGGGGGAGCTCAGATACGCAGTATTTT
TRBV5-8	TRBD1	TRBJ1-1	.	15	CASSLVLEQGAPAFF	TGTGCCAGCAGCTTGGTTCTTGAACAGGGGGCACCAGCTTTCTTT
TRBV27	TRBD1	TRBJ2-7	.	14	CASSPQGALNEQYF	TGTGCCAGCAGTCCCCAGGGGGCCCTCAACGAGCAGTACTTC
TRBV30	.	TRBJ2-1	once	15	CAWRLRGASYNEQFF	TGTGCCTGGAGACTACGGGGGGCCTCCTACAATGAGCAGTTCTTC
TRBV29-1	.	TRBJ1-2	.	14	CSVDPYGGNYGYTF	TGCAGCGTTGACCCCTATGGCGGAAACTATGGCTACACCTTC
TRBV6-5	.	TRBJ2-2	.	15	CASHPPGQYTGELFF	TGTGCCAGCCATCCCCCGGGACAATACACCGGGGAGCTGTTTTTT
TRBV7-9	.	TRBJ1-1	.	13	CASSPTENTEAFF	TGTGCCAGCAGCCCAACAGAGAACACTGAAGCTTTCTTT
TRBV12-5	.	TRBJ2-5	few	13	CASGLGTAGTQYF	TGTGCTAGTGGTTTGGGGACAGCTGGGACCCAGTACTTC
TRBV6-5	.	TRBJ2-2	.	13	CASSYGGMGELFF	TGTGCCAGCAGTTACGGGGGCATGGGGGAGCTGTTTTTT
TRBV6-1	.	TRBJ2-5	.	16	CASSEALGGAQETQYF	TGTGCCAGCAGTGAAGCGCTCGGGGGAGCCCAAGAGACCCAGTACTTC
TRBV6-1	TRBD1	TRBJ2-1	.	15	CASSERQGSYNEQFF	TGTGCCAGCAGTGAGCGACAGGGCTCCTACAATGAGCAGTTCTTC
TRBV6-1	TRBD1	TRBJ1-2	.	15	CASRDRVLISYGYTF	TGTGCCAGCAGAGACAGGGTCCTCATTAGCTATGGCTACACCTTC
TRBV10-1	.	TRBJ2-3	.	14	CASSSSANTDTQYF	TGCGCCAGCAGTTCAAGCGCTAACACAGATACGCAGTATTTT
TRBV5-5	.	TRBJ1-5	.	12	CASSLTGGPQHF	TGTGCCAGCAGCTTGACCGGTGGGCCCCAGCATTTT
TRBV5-1	.	TRBJ2-7	.	14	CASSSVRRGSEQYF	TGCGCCAGCAGCTCGGTGAGGCGGGGTAGCGAGCAGTACTTC
TRBV11-3	.	TRBJ2-7	.	13	CASSLPSDHEQYF	TGTGCCAGCAGCTTACCCAGTGATCACGAGCAGTACTTC
TRBV30	.	TRBJ2-7	.	13	CARDAGTSYEQYF	TGTGCCCGGGACGCGGGAACCTCCTACGAGCAGTACTTC
TRBV29-1	TRBD2	TRBJ2-2	.	15	CSVGVGGANTGELFF	TGCAGCGTTGGGGTCGGGGGGGCGAACACCGGGGAGCTGTTTTTT
TRBV2	TRBD1	TRBJ1-5	many	13	CASRKDRLQPQHF	TGTGCCAGCAGGAAGGACAGGTTACAGCCCCAGCATTTT
TRBV25-1	TRBD1	TRBJ2-5	.	16	CATSSRDSEYQETQYF	TGTGCCACATCATCCCGGGACAGCGAATACCAAGAGACCCAGTACTTC
TRBV5-6	TRBD1	TRBJ1-5	.	15	CASSLAGGYNQPQHF	TGTGCCAGCAGCTTGGCAGGGGGCTACAATCAGCCCCAGCATTTT
TRBV5-1	.	TRBJ2-2	many	15	CASSTWLSNTGELFF	TGCGCCAGCAGCACGTGGCTTTCGAACACCGGGGAGCTGTTTTTT
TRBV27	.	TRBJ1-1	.	15	CASRLHRGGNTEAFF	TGTGCCAGCAGACTACACCGCGGGGGAAACACTGAAGCTTTCTTT
TRBV9	.	TRBJ2-3	.	17	CASSVDRSGASTDTQYF	TGTGCCAGCAGCGTAGATCGGTCAGGGGCGAGCACAGATACGCAGTATTTT
TRBV28	.	TRBJ2-7	.	12	CASSFSRYEQYF	TGTGCCAGCAGTTTTAGCCGCTACGAGCAGTACTTC
TRBV28	TRBD2	TRBJ2-7	.	15	CASSLGLAGVYEQYF	TGTGCCAGCAGTTTGGGGCTAGCGGGAGTCTACGAGCAGTACTTC
TRBV28	.	TRBJ2-3	once	17	CASSPRLVKSSGDTQYF	TGTGCCAGCAGTCCCCGACTAGTCAAGTCCTCTGGAGATACGCAGTATTTT
TRBV25-1	.	TRBJ2-2	.	12	CASTRNTGELFF	TGTGCCAGCACGCGGAACACCGGGGAGCTGTTTTTT
TRBV7-8	TRBD2	TRBJ2-3	.	18	CASSLGRTSGGDTDTQYF	TGTGCCAGCAGCTTAGGCCGAACTAGCGGGGGGGACACAGATACGCAGTATTTT
TRBV7-8	TRBD2	TRBJ2-1	.	17	CASSRRLAISPKDEQFF	TGTGCCAGCAGCCGAAGACTAGCGATCTCCCCAAAAGATGAGCAGTTCTTC
TRBV27	.	TRBJ1-4	once	16	CASSSTTGGLNEKLFF	TGTGCCAGCAGTTCAACTACGGGTGGACTTAATGAAAAACTGTTTTTT
TRBV5-1	.	TRBJ2-1	.	15	CASSLAEGGANEQFF	TGCGCCAGCAGCTTGGCCGAAGGGGGGGCCAATGAGCAGTTCTTC
TRBV5-4	TRBD2	TRBJ2-5	.	16	CASSSPGREDQETQYF	TGTGCCAGCAGCTCCCCTGGGCGGGAGGACCAAGAGACCCAGTACTTC
TRBV6-1	.	TRBJ1-1	.	11	CGVGLNTEAFF	TGTGGAGTGGGGCTGAACACTGAAGCTTTCTTT
TRBV4-1	TRBD2	TRBJ2-3	.	15	CASSQAGTSAGTQYF	TGCGCCAGCAGCCAAGCCGGGACTAGCGCCGGTACGCAGTATTTT
TRBV2	.	TRBJ1-2	.	13	CASSEALLSGYTF	TGTGCCAGCAGTGAAGCGCTTCTATCTGGCTACACCTTC
TRBV6-1	TRBD1	TRBJ2-7	.	15	CASSEEMTGPGEQYF	TGTGCCAGCAGTGAAGAAATGACAGGGCCGGGGGAGCAGTACTTC
TRBV13	.	TRBJ2-7	.	13	CASSLGDSYEQYF	TGTGCCAGCAGCTTAGGGGACAGCTACGAGCAGTACTTC
TRBV6-1	.	TRBJ2-5	.	13	CASSGPGRETQYF	TGTGCCAGCAGTGGCCCGGGGAGAGAGACCCAGTACTTC
TRBV19	.	TRBJ1-1	.	13	CASSIPGNTEAFF	TGTGCCAGTAGTATTCCGGGGAACACTGAAGCTTTCTTT
TRBV27	.	TRBJ2-7	.	12	CASSLRGYEQYF	TGTGCCAGCAGTTTAAGGGGCTACGAGCAGTACTTC
TRBV27	TRBD1	TRBJ1-2	.	14	CASRDHDRDYGYTF	TGTGCCAGCAGGGATCACGACAGGGACTATGGCTACACCTTC
TRBV12-5	.	TRBJ1-1	.	19	CASGLVLKSISGLGTEAFF	TGTGCTAGTGGTTTGGTACTTAAATCGATCTCAGGGTTGGGGACTGAAGCTTTCTTT
TRBV5-1	TRBD2	TRBJ2-3	.	19	CASSSIWTSGIVATDTQYF	TGCGCCAGCAGCTCTATTTGGACTAGCGGGATCGTAGCTACAGATACGCAGTATTTT
TRBV5-6	.	TRBJ2-7	.	14	CASSLEAGNYEQYF	TGTGCCAGCAGCTTGGAAGCGGGTAACTACGAGCAGTACTTC